A single sample is the source of the 2 T cell receptor beta chains below, sequenced in a study of blood T cell repertoires in COVID-19. Sequencing used immunoSEQ multiplex PCR; TCRdb keeps in-frame clones, though not all of them. The sample gives 90,000 to 120,000 clones, approximately 88% of which show up once; roughly a quarter is in the top ten. The sequenced material came from peripheral blood. All receptors derive from a man in his 60s with acute or convalescent COVID-19.

The J gene is TRBJ1-2, the V gene TRBV29-1; TRBD1 matches at 7 bases. CDR1 and CDR2 from the germline V gene are SQVTM and ANQGSEA. There are 12 residues in the CDR3. Germline trimming cut 3 bases from V and 8 bases from J; bases unmatched to any gene: 6. CDR3 nucleotides: TGCAGCGTTGACCGGACAGGATACGGCTACACCTTC. Translated, it gives CSVDRTGYGYTF.

The V and J genes are TRBV7-8 and TRBJ2-1; 7 bases agree with TRBD1. The V segment lost 5 bases and the J segment 5 bases; nucleotides outside the gene matches: 6. The V gene's germline CDR1 is SGHVS and CDR2 FQNEAQ. The CDR3 runs 14 residues. The CDR3 region is CASSLRQGNNEQFF. The CDR3 bases are TGTGCCAGCAGCCTAAGACAGGGCAACAATGAGCAGTTCTTC.